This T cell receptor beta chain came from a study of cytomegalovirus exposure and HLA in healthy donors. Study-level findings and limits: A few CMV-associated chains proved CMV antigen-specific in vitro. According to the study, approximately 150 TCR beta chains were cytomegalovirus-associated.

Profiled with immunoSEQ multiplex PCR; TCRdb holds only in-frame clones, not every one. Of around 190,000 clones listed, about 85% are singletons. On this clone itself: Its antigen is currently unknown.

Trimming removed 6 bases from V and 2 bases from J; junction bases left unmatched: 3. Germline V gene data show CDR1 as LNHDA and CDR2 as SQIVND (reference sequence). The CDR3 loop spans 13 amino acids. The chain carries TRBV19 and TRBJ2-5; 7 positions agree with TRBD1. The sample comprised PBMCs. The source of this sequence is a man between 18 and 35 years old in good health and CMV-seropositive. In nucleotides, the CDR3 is TGTGCCAGTAGCAGCAGGGGGCAAGAGACCCAGTACTTC. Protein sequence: CASSSRGQETQYF.